The T cell receptor (beta chain) under discussion was sequenced for a study of T cell clonality in common variable immunodeficiency. Whole-study findings and limits: Links between repertoire features and CVID complications were heterogeneity-limited. CVID subjects had higher TCRbeta clonality than healthy controls, most marked in about a third.

This clone came up many times. The antigen is not known. The DNA ends 3 residues before the CDR3 does, and the rest of the CDR3 is filled in from the germline J gene. Data came from immunoSEQ multiplex PCR; TCRdb stores just in-frame clones and leaves some out. The sample was found to contain about 37,000 clones, and every one recurs. CDR3 length: 12 residues. Germline CDR1 SGHNT, CDR2 YENEEA. The J gene is TRBJ1-4, the V gene TRBV11-3; 7 positions match TRBD1. Input material: peripheral blood mononuclear cells. This receptor was identified in a person aged 18 to 75 in good health. CDR3 loop: CASSLGTGRLFF. The DNA read from the CDR3 is TGTGCCAGCAGCTTAGGGACAGGACGA.